This T cell receptor (beta chain) comes out of a study of blood T cells in healthy people across ages. Study in general: Template switching recovered approximately one barcoded beta molecule for every two T cells.

This clonotype showed up just a few times. V dropped 5 bases and J dropped 5; count of bases not matched to a gene: 5. This CDR3 contains 14 residues. With a J-beta primer mix and a sample-barcoded 5' primer, a second PCR ran about 6 to 11 cycles. Every cDNA was tagged by a template-switch adaptor with 12 random nucleotides. TCRdb reanalysed the 5' RACE reads using MiXCR and keeps one entry per CDR3 protein. The table lists about 900,000 distinct CDR3 sequences, approximately 65% of them singletons. The receptor was isolated from a man in his thirties or forties in good health. Sequenced material: blood. The chain has TRBV12-3 or TRBV12-4 and TRBJ2-5; 10 bases fit TRBD2. CDR3 in amino acids: CASSASGGDETQYF. CDR3 DNA: TGTGCCAGCAGTGCAAGCGGGGGGGATGAGACCCAGTACTTC.